Listed below are T cell receptor beta chains from one sample, sequenced in a study of cytotoxic CD8 clonotypes in ibrutinib-treated CLL. Some clones are missing from TCRdb's copy, which holds only in-frame ones; the method was immunoSEQ multiplex PCR. The sample has some 350,000 clones, roughly 67% seen once; the top ten hold 5% to 6.5%. The input for sequencing was PBMCs, taken after 36 months of ibrutinib treatment. All receptors come from a human donor with chronic lymphocytic leukemia. Both conserved end residues are part of each CDR3. A D gene is named only where the DNA matches it firmly. Where a row states a size, it is once, few, many or the class of an expanded clone; other rows omit it.

clone_size | j_call | v_call | d_call | cdr3_aa | cdr3_nt
few | TRBJ1-1 | TRBV5-4 | NA | CASSLPGANIFTEAFF | TGTGCCAGCAGCTTGCCAGGGGCCAATATCTTCACTGAAGCTTTCTTT
NA | TRBJ2-3 | TRBV7-7 | NA | CASSAVRGTASFPDTQYF | TGTGCCAGCAGCGCCGTGAGGGGGACCGCTTCCTTTCCAGATACGCAGTATTTT
NA | TRBJ2-5 | TRBV29-1 | NA | CSAKDFVETQYF | TGCAGCGCTAAAGATTTCGTCGAGACCCAGTACTTC
many | TRBJ2-7 | TRBV19 | TRBD2 | CASSIVGTSGYEQYF | TGTGCCAGTAGTATAGTAGGTACTAGCGGCTACGAGCAGTACTTC
NA | TRBJ2-7 | TRBV4-1 | TRBD1 | CASSQATGDEQYF | TGCGCCAGCAGCCAGGCCACAGGGGACGAGCAGTACTTC
NA | TRBJ1-3 | TRBV14 | NA | CASSQAYGNTIYF | TGTGCCAGCAGCCAAGCCTACGGGAACACCATATATTTT
few | TRBJ1-4 | TRBV10-2 | NA | CASSTGATNEKLFF | TGCGCCAGCTCGACCGGGGCGACTAATGAAAAACTGTTTTTT
few | TRBJ1-6 | TRBV27 | TRBD1 | CASSSGTDYNSPLHF | TGTGCCAGCAGTTCCGGGACAGATTATAATTCACCCCTCCACTTT
few | TRBJ2-7 | TRBV10-1 | TRBD1 | CATSYERDRGLYEQYF | TGCGCCACATCGTACGAACGGGACAGGGGGCTATACGAGCAGTACTTC
NA | TRBJ2-7 | TRBV5-1 | NA | CASSLVGALGEQYF | TGCGCCAGCAGCTTGGTAGGGGCGCTGGGCGAGCAGTACTTC
NA | TRBJ1-4 | TRBV2 | NA | CASSDIGRTNEKLFF | TGTGCCAGCAGTGATATTGGGAGAACTAATGAAAAACTGTTTTTT
NA | TRBJ2-7 | TRBV6-5 | NA | CASSYSRVSSYEQYF | TGTGCCAGCAGTTACTCGCGGGTGAGCTCCTACGAGCAGTACTTC
NA | TRBJ1-2 | TRBV28 | NA | CASRRQTDYGYTF | TGTGCCAGCAGGCGACAGACAGACTATGGCTACACCTTC
NA | TRBJ1-5 | TRBV6-4 | NA | CASRDVQPQHF | TGTGCCAGCAGGGACGTTCAGCCCCAGCATTTT
NA | TRBJ1-2 | TRBV6-1 | NA | CASIRFRGGYTF | TGTGCCAGCATTAGGTTTAGGGGGGGCTACACCTTC
NA | TRBJ2-6 | TRBV2 | NA | CASSERTGPLGANVLTF | TGTGCCAGCAGTGAGCGGACGGGACCTCTGGGGGCCAACGTCCTGACTTTC
few | TRBJ1-2 | TRBV7-9 | NA | CASSSLLVDGYTF | TGTGCCAGCAGCTCCCTTTTGGTCGATGGCTACACCTTC
NA | TRBJ1-6 | TRBV5-4 | TRBD1 | CASSLQGGTLHF | TGTGCCAGCAGCCTCCAGGGGGGGACCCTCCACTTT
NA | TRBJ2-1 | TRBV5-1 | TRBD2 | CASSLYSSGSSYNEQFF | TGCGCCAGCAGCTTGTATTCTAGCGGGAGTTCCTACAATGAGCAGTTCTTC
few | TRBJ1-2 | TRBV5-1 | NA | CASSEHGAGNYGYTF | TGCGCCAGCAGCGAGCACGGCGCAGGGAACTATGGCTACACCTTC
NA | TRBJ1-3 | TRBV7-2 | NA | CASSLTPDGLSGNTIYF | TGTGCCAGCAGCTTAACCCCAGACGGACTCTCTGGAAACACCATATATTTT
few | TRBJ1-5 | TRBV6-5 | NA | CASSYSADNQPQHF | TGTGCCAGCAGTTACTCGGCGGACAATCAGCCCCAGCATTTT
NA | TRBJ2-7 | TRBV11-2 | NA | CASSPWNDRSYEQYF | TGTGCCAGCAGCCCGTGGAATGACCGATCCTACGAGCAGTACTTC
NA | TRBJ2-2 | TRBV6-7 | TRBD1 | CASSLPGQTDSGELFF | TGTGCCAGCAGTCTACCGGGACAGACCGACTCCGGGGAGCTGTTTTTT
NA | TRBJ2-7 | TRBV28 | TRBD2 | CASSLPGLGYEQYF | TGTGCCAGCAGCTTACCGGGACTAGGGTACGAGCAGTACTTC
NA | TRBJ1-4 | TRBV25-1 | TRBD1 | CASTSTGGKLFF | TGTGCCAGCACCTCGACAGGGGGTAAACTGTTTTTT
few | TRBJ1-1 | TRBV15 | NA | CATAFGRGTEAFF | TGTGCCACCGCCTTCGGAAGGGGCACTGAAGCTTTCTTT
NA | TRBJ2-2 | TRBV7-2 | NA | CASSLAFSGELFF | TGTGCCAGCAGCTTAGCCTTCTCCGGGGAGCTGTTTTTT
NA | TRBJ1-1 | TRBV2 | NA | CASRGRTEAFF | TGTGCCAGCCGAGGGCGGACTGAAGCTTTCTTT
once | TRBJ2-5 | TRBV9 | TRBD2 | CASSPKSGLASETQYF | TGTGCCAGCAGCCCCAAATCGGGACTAGCGTCGGAGACCCAGTACTTC
NA | TRBJ1-2 | TRBV7-8 | TRBD1 | CASSFQRTGGVDGYTF | TGTGCCAGCAGCTTTCAGCGGACAGGGGGCGTGGATGGCTACACCTTC
NA | TRBJ2-2 | TRBV7-8 | NA | CASSPPNIGTGELFF | TGTGCCAGCAGCCCCCCCAACATTGGCACCGGGGAGCTGTTTTTT
NA | TRBJ1-5 | TRBV27 | NA | CASSARPADQPQHF | TGTGCCAGCAGCGCCCGGCCGGCTGATCAGCCCCAGCATTTT
few | TRBJ1-2 | TRBV9 | NA | CASSDGGGYTF | TGTGCCAGCAGCGACGGAGGCGGCTACACCTTC
NA | TRBJ2-7 | TRBV5-6 | NA | CASSPGPGFEQYF | TGTGCCAGCAGCCCCGGGCCAGGGTTCGAGCAGTACTTC
NA | TRBJ1-5 | TRBV19 | NA | CASTEGDLYSNQPQHF | TGTGCCAGTACCGAGGGGGATCTCTATAGCAATCAGCCCCAGCATTTT
NA | TRBJ2-3 | TRBV9 | TRBD1 | CASSGGTGSADTQYF | TGTGCCAGCAGCGGCGGGACAGGGTCGGCAGATACGCAGTATTTT
few | TRBJ1-4 | TRBV6-5 | NA | CASHGLTNEKLFF | TGTGCCAGCCACGGTCTAACTAATGAAAAACTGTTTTTT
few | TRBJ2-7 | TRBV18 | TRBD1 | CASSPGTGSYEQYF | TGTGCCAGCTCACCAGGGACAGGGTCCTACGAGCAGTACTTC
NA | TRBJ2-3 | TRBV15 | NA | CATSGFAVSTDTQYF | TGTGCCACCAGCGGATTTGCCGTTTCCACAGATACGCAGTATTTT
NA | TRBJ1-6 | TRBV27 | NA | CASSLEHQRDSPLHF | TGTGCCAGCAGTTTAGAGCACCAGCGGGATTCACCCCTCCACTTT
NA | TRBJ2-7 | TRBV4-3 | NA | CASSQARGVYEQYF | TGCGCCAGCAGCCAAGCCCGGGGCGTGTACGAGCAGTACTTC
NA | TRBJ2-7 | TRBV6-1 | NA | CAAAYEQYF | TGTGCCGCCGCATACGAGCAGTACTTC
NA | TRBJ2-1 | TRBV5-6 | NA | CASSLAAIEQFF | TGTGCCAGCAGCTTGGCCGCCATCGAGCAGTTCTTC
NA | TRBJ1-4 | TRBV28 | NA | CASYRATNEKLFF | TGTGCCAGCTACAGGGCAACTAATGAAAAACTGTTTTTT
NA | TRBJ2-5 | TRBV28 | TRBD1 | CASSHKTGWIEETQYF | TGTGCCAGCAGTCACAAGACAGGGTGGATAGAAGAGACCCAGTACTTC
NA | TRBJ1-6 | TRBV19 | NA | CASTNRPTFGNSPLHF | TGTGCCAGTACCAACAGGCCTACTTTCGGGAATTCACCCCTCCACTTT
NA | TRBJ2-7 | TRBV27 | NA | CASSLGAGFTSYEQYF | TGTGCCAGCAGTTTAGGCGCAGGATTCACCTCCTACGAGCAGTACTTC
NA | TRBJ2-3 | TRBV7-9 | TRBD2 | CASSFLSSGGFTDTQYF | TGTGCCAGCAGCTTCTTGTCTAGCGGGGGGTTCACAGATACGCAGTATTTT
few | TRBJ2-7 | TRBV4-3 | TRBD2 | CASSRRLTSGSSYEQYF | TGCGCCAGCAGCCGTAGGTTGACTAGCGGGAGCTCCTACGAGCAGTACTTC